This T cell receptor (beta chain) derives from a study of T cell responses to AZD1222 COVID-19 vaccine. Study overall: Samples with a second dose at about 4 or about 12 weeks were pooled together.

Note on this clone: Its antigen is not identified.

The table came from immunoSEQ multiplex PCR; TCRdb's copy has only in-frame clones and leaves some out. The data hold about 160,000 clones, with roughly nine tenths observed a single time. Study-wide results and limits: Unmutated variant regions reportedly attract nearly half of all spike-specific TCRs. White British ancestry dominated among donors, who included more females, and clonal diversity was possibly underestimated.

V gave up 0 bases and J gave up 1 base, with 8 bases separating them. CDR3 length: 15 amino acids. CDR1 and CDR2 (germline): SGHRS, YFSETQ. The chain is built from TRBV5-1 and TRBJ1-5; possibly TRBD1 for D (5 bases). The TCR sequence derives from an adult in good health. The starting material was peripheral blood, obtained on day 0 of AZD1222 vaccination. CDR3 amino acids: CASSLGGQSNQPQHF. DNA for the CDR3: TGCGCCAGCAGCTTGGGGGGCCAGAGCAATCAGCCCCAGCATTTT. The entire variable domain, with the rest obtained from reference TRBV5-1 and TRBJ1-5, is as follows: KAGVTQTPRYLIKTRGQQVTLSCSPISGHRSVSWYQQTPGQGLQFLFEYFSETQRNKGNFPGRFSGRQFSNSRSEMNVSTLELGDSALYLCASSLGGQSNQPQHFGDGTRLSIL.